A selection of T cell receptor beta chains follows, all from one sample in a study of a mutant IDH1 vaccine in newly diagnosed glioma. Sequencing used immunoSEQ multiplex PCR; TCRdb keeps in-frame clones, though not all of them. The profile covers approximately 60,000 clones, with 87% appearing a single time and approximately 1.4% taken by the ten largest. These TCRs are of unknown antigen specificity. The specimen comprised PBMCs, sampled from a glioma patient whose treatment included an IDH1 peptide vaccine. The receptors were sampled from a man aged 40-49 years with glioma. Each CDR3 is given with its conserved first and last residue. A D gene is named only where the DNA matches it firmly. The size of a clone is reported for some rows only, either as once, few or many, or as a class for expanded clones.

clone_size: .; v_call: TRBV5-1; j_call: TRBJ2-2; d_call: .; cdr3_aa: CASSSQSGPNTGELFF; cdr3_nt: TGCGCCAGCAGCTCCCAAAGCGGCCCGAACACCGGGGAGCTGTTTTTT
clone_size: .; v_call: TRBV7-9; j_call: TRBJ1-5; d_call: TRBD1; cdr3_aa: CASSRDRALNQPQHF; cdr3_nt: TGTGCCAGCAGCCGGGACAGGGCCCTTAATCAGCCCCAGCATTTT
clone_size: .; v_call: TRBV4-1; j_call: TRBJ2-7; d_call: TRBD2; cdr3_aa: CASSQGGSGTYEQYF; cdr3_nt: TGCGCCAGCAGCCAAGGAGGTAGCGGGACATACGAGCAGTACTTC
clone_size: .; v_call: TRBV5-1; j_call: TRBJ2-1; d_call: TRBD2; cdr3_aa: CASSSTLAGGLYEQFF; cdr3_nt: TGCGCCAGCAGCTCGACTCTAGCGGGAGGGCTTTATGAGCAGTTCTTC
clone_size: .; v_call: TRBV10-2; j_call: TRBJ1-2; d_call: TRBD1; cdr3_aa: CASSESVGQPDYGYTF; cdr3_nt: TGCGCCAGCAGTGAGTCGGTGGGACAGCCGGACTATGGCTACACCTTC
clone_size: .; v_call: TRBV29-1; j_call: TRBJ2-2; d_call: .; cdr3_aa: CSYKTGFNTGELFF; cdr3_nt: TGCAGTTATAAGACAGGTTTTAACACCGGGGAGCTGTTTTTT
clone_size: once; v_call: TRBV27; j_call: TRBJ2-3; d_call: TRBD1; cdr3_aa: CASRRRDRGTDTQYF; cdr3_nt: TGTGCCAGCAGGCGAAGGGACAGGGGCACAGATACGCAGTATTTT
clone_size: .; v_call: TRBV6-6; j_call: TRBJ1-1; d_call: .; cdr3_aa: CASSPDRRGATEAFF; cdr3_nt: TGTGCCAGCAGCCCCGACCGTAGGGGGGCCACTGAAGCTTTCTTT
clone_size: .; v_call: TRBV4-2; j_call: TRBJ2-1; d_call: .; cdr3_aa: CASSQDSVGEQFF; cdr3_nt: TGTGCCAGCAGCCAAGATAGTGTCGGGGAGCAGTTCTTC
clone_size: .; v_call: TRBV5-1; j_call: TRBJ1-5; d_call: TRBD1; cdr3_aa: CASSWTGGNQPQHF; cdr3_nt: TGCGCCAGCAGCTGGACAGGGGGCAATCAGCCCCAGCATTTT
clone_size: .; v_call: TRBV29-1; j_call: TRBJ1-1; d_call: TRBD1; cdr3_aa: CSVDLRTGTEAFF; cdr3_nt: TGCAGCGTTGATTTGAGGACAGGGACGGAAGCTTTCTTT
clone_size: .; v_call: TRBV6-1; j_call: TRBJ2-7; d_call: TRBD1; cdr3_aa: CASSDRQGLVNGYEQYF; cdr3_nt: TGTGCCAGCAGTGACCGACAGGGTTTGGTCAATGGCTACGAGCAGTACTTC
clone_size: .; v_call: TRBV6-1; j_call: TRBJ2-3; d_call: .; cdr3_aa: CASCIAEGTDTQYF; cdr3_nt: TGTGCCAGCTGTATAGCGGAGGGCACAGATACGCAGTATTTT
clone_size: .; v_call: TRBV9; j_call: TRBJ2-6; d_call: .; cdr3_aa: CASSAGSSGANVLTF; cdr3_nt: TGTGCCAGCAGCGCCGGTTCCTCTGGGGCCAACGTCCTGACTTTC
clone_size: .; v_call: TRBV19; j_call: TRBJ2-5; d_call: .; cdr3_aa: CASSAQIGSGETQYF; cdr3_nt: TGTGCCAGTAGTGCCCAAATCGGTTCGGGAGAGACCCAGTACTTC
clone_size: .; v_call: TRBV2; j_call: TRBJ2-5; d_call: TRBD2; cdr3_aa: CASSQVAGGETQYF; cdr3_nt: TGTGCCAGCAGTCAAGTAGCGGGAGGGGAGACCCAGTACTTC
clone_size: .; v_call: TRBV7-2; j_call: TRBJ2-2; d_call: .; cdr3_aa: CASSFYSNTGELFF; cdr3_nt: TGTGCCAGCAGCTTTTATTCGAACACCGGGGAGCTGTTTTTT
clone_size: .; v_call: TRBV7-6; j_call: TRBJ2-2; d_call: .; cdr3_aa: CASSLVGAGELFF; cdr3_nt: TGTGCCAGCAGCTTAGTGGGGGCCGGGGAGCTGTTTTTT
clone_size: .; v_call: TRBV21-1; j_call: TRBJ1-1; d_call: .; cdr3_aa: CASSKAQDRPEDTEAFF; cdr3_nt: TGTGCCAGCAGCAAAGCGCAGGACAGACCCGAGGACACTGAAGCTTTCTTT
clone_size: .; v_call: TRBV6-1; j_call: TRBJ1-1; d_call: .; cdr3_aa: CASKGQAPSTEAFF; cdr3_nt: TGTGCCAGCAAGGGCCAGGCCCCAAGCACTGAAGCTTTCTTT
clone_size: .; v_call: TRBV20-1; j_call: TRBJ1-1; d_call: .; cdr3_aa: CSARGIAEAFF; cdr3_nt: TGCAGTGCTAGGGGCATCGCTGAAGCTTTCTTT
clone_size: .; v_call: TRBV18; j_call: TRBJ2-5; d_call: .; cdr3_aa: CASSHNTNGALQETQYF; cdr3_nt: TGTGCCAGCTCTCATAACACAAACGGGGCCCTCCAAGAGACCCAGTACTTC
clone_size: .; v_call: TRBV6-6; j_call: TRBJ1-4; d_call: .; cdr3_aa: CASSTGRTNEKLFF; cdr3_nt: TGTGCCAGCAGTACAGGGAGAACGAATGAAAAACTGTTTTTT
clone_size: .; v_call: TRBV5-6; j_call: TRBJ2-6; d_call: .; cdr3_aa: CASSFLGSGANVLTF; cdr3_nt: TGTGCCAGCAGCTTTTTGGGGTCTGGGGCCAACGTCCTGACTTTC
clone_size: .; v_call: TRBV11-2; j_call: TRBJ2-2; d_call: TRBD1; cdr3_aa: CASRDPGTGSAGELFF; cdr3_nt: TGTGCCAGCAGGGATCCTGGGACAGGGAGCGCCGGGGAGCTGTTTTTT
clone_size: .; v_call: TRBV7-9; j_call: TRBJ2-7; d_call: TRBD2; cdr3_aa: CASSLKGLAGVDEQYF; cdr3_nt: TGTGCCAGCAGCTTAAAGGGACTAGCGGGAGTGGACGAGCAGTACTTC
clone_size: .; v_call: TRBV5-1; j_call: TRBJ1-4; d_call: .; cdr3_aa: CASSLSGINEKLFF; cdr3_nt: TGCGCCAGCAGCCTCTCGGGGATTAATGAAAAACTGTTTTTT
clone_size: .; v_call: TRBV28; j_call: TRBJ1-1; d_call: .; cdr3_aa: CASSLFRAGNTEAFF; cdr3_nt: TGTGCCAGCAGTTTATTTAGGGCCGGTAACACTGAAGCTTTCTTT
clone_size: .; v_call: TRBV5-8; j_call: TRBJ2-2; d_call: .; cdr3_aa: CASSLLGEDGELFF; cdr3_nt: TGTGCCAGCAGCTTGTTGGGGGAGGACGGGGAGCTGTTTTTT
clone_size: .; v_call: TRBV6-1; j_call: TRBJ2-7; d_call: .; cdr3_aa: CASSEGSSYEQYF; cdr3_nt: TGTGCCAGCAGTGAGGGTTCCTCCTACGAGCAGTACTTC
clone_size: .; v_call: TRBV5-1; j_call: TRBJ2-3; d_call: .; cdr3_aa: CASSLVSGLSTDTQYF; cdr3_nt: TGCGCCAGCAGCTTGGTTAGCGGACTAAGCACAGATACGCAGTATTTT
clone_size: .; v_call: TRBV5-1; j_call: TRBJ1-4; d_call: TRBD1; cdr3_aa: CASSEGTGGTEKLFF; cdr3_nt: TGCGCCAGCAGCGAGGGGACAGGGGGAACTGAAAAACTGTTTTTT
clone_size: .; v_call: TRBV6-5; j_call: TRBJ2-6; d_call: .; cdr3_aa: CASSRKVSGANVLTF; cdr3_nt: TGTGCCAGCAGTAGAAAGGTATCGGGGGCCAACGTCCTGACTTTC
clone_size: .; v_call: TRBV19; j_call: TRBJ2-1; d_call: .; cdr3_aa: CASSIRESSYNEQFF; cdr3_nt: TGTGCCAGTAGTATTCGGGAGAGCTCCTACAATGAGCAGTTCTTC
clone_size: .; v_call: TRBV25-1; j_call: TRBJ2-7; d_call: .; cdr3_aa: CASTDTGKGDYEQYF; cdr3_nt: TGTGCCAGCACCGACACGGGGAAAGGGGACTACGAGCAGTACTTC
clone_size: .; v_call: TRBV4-2; j_call: TRBJ1-2; d_call: .; cdr3_aa: CASSSQGWGGWDGYTF; cdr3_nt: TGTGCCAGCAGCTCCCAGGGTTGGGGGGGCTGGGATGGCTACACCTTC
clone_size: .; v_call: TRBV28; j_call: TRBJ2-7; d_call: .; cdr3_aa: CASSTPGRVHYEQYF; cdr3_nt: TGTGCCAGCAGTACCCCAGGAAGGGTACACTACGAGCAGTACTTC
clone_size: .; v_call: TRBV29-1; j_call: TRBJ2-1; d_call: .; cdr3_aa: CSGETGFGNEQFF; cdr3_nt: TGCAGCGGTGAAACGGGTTTCGGCAATGAGCAGTTCTTC
clone_size: .; v_call: TRBV27; j_call: TRBJ2-2; d_call: .; cdr3_aa: CASSLGFGVTGELFF; cdr3_nt: TGTGCCAGCAGTTTAGGTTTTGGTGTAACCGGGGAGCTGTTTTTT
clone_size: .; v_call: TRBV7-8; j_call: TRBJ1-5; d_call: .; cdr3_aa: CASSSLGGLDYQPQHF; cdr3_nt: TGTGCCAGCAGCTCCCTTGGGGGCCTGGACTATCAGCCCCAGCATTTT
clone_size: once; v_call: TRBV6-1; j_call: TRBJ2-3; d_call: .; cdr3_aa: CASSELGAGTQYF; cdr3_nt: TGTGCCAGCAGTGAGCTCGGGGCAGGTACGCAGTATTTT
clone_size: .; v_call: TRBV7-2; j_call: TRBJ2-2; d_call: TRBD1; cdr3_aa: CASRVMTGGHGELFF; cdr3_nt: TGTGCCAGCAGGGTGATGACAGGGGGGCACGGGGAGCTGTTTTTT
clone_size: .; v_call: TRBV11-3; j_call: TRBJ2-1; d_call: TRBD1; cdr3_aa: CASSPDRGGYNEQFF; cdr3_nt: TGTGCCAGCAGCCCCGACAGGGGCGGCTACAATGAGCAGTTCTTC
clone_size: .; v_call: TRBV5-5; j_call: TRBJ1-5; d_call: .; cdr3_aa: CASSLGFWLNSNQPQHF; cdr3_nt: TGTGCCAGCAGCTTAGGTTTTTGGCTGAATAGCAATCAGCCCCAGCATTTT
clone_size: .; v_call: TRBV19; j_call: TRBJ1-1; d_call: .; cdr3_aa: CASTHTAGLTFF; cdr3_nt: TGTGCCAGTACCCACACAGCAGGGTTAACTTTCTTT
clone_size: .; v_call: TRBV6-6; j_call: TRBJ1-1; d_call: .; cdr3_aa: CASSYSTTFF; cdr3_nt: TGTGCCAGCAGTTACTCGACGACTTTCTTT